Listed here are 29 T cell receptor beta chains from one sample, sequenced in a study of prognosis after radiotherapy for stage I lung cancer. Using two-round multiplex PCR, the authors amplified TCR beta CDR3 from genomic DNA. For every TRBV and TRBJ gene, a specific primer was used in first-round PCR. TCRdb passed the multiplex PCR reads through MiXCR, listing each CDR3 protein once. The sample consists of 50,000 or so distinct CDR3 sequences, about a third of them appearing once. The specimen was PBMCs, collected before or after stereotactic body radiation therapy (not recorded which). The receptors were gathered from a donor over 45 with non-small cell lung cancer.

Of note for this clonotype: This could be a read error, since a much larger clone is one nucleotide away. The chain couples TRBV6-1 to TRBJ2-7; TRBD1 might be the D (6 bases). From germline, CDR1 is MNHNS and CDR2 SASEGT. Trimming cost V 8 bases and J 2 bases, with 10 bases left between them. This CDR3 has 12 residues. This CDR3 reads CASGTSAYEQYF. CDR3 in DNA: TGTGCCAGCGGGACATCAGCCTACGAGCAGTACTTC.

This clonotype was detected many times. The chain employs TRBV4-1 and TRBJ1-4; 8 bases line up with TRBD1. Germline V gives CDR1 MGHRA, CDR2 YSYEKL. V dropped 1 base and J dropped 4; count of bases not matched to a gene: 8. The CDR3 spans 17 residues. DNA for the CDR3: TGCGCCAGCAGCCAAGGGGGACAGGTCTATAATAATGAAAAACTGTTTTTT. Amino acid sequence: CASSQGGQVYNNEKLFF.

This clonotype was observed a handful of times. A much bigger clone sits one base away, suggesting this may be a read error. This chain connects TRBV6-1 to TRBJ2-1, with 11 bases that match TRBD2. Germline assignment: CDR1 MNHNS and CDR2 SASEGT. The CDR3 loop spans 14 amino acids. V dropped 5 bases and J dropped 9; count of bases not matched to a gene: 6. DNA for the CDR3: TGTGCCAGCAGTCGTCTAGCGGGAGGAGGTGAGCAGTTCTTC. It yields the protein CASSRLAGGGEQFF.

About this clonotype itself: This may come from a read error, since a much larger clone is one base off. V and J are TRBV20-1 and TRBJ1-4; D call uncertain. Trimming stripped 5 bases from V and 7 bases from J, with 14 bases between. This CDR3 contains 13 residues. Per germline, CDR1 DFQATT and CDR2 SNEGSKA (reference sequence). CDR3 nucleotide sequence: TGCAGTGCTCTTGGAGACACTCTTGAAAAACTGTTTTTT. Amino acids: CSALGDTLEKLFF.

This chain joins TRBV6-5 and TRBJ2-7; D possibly corresponds to TRBD1 (6 bases). The germline CDR1 and CDR2 sequences are MNHEY and SVGAGI. V lost 3 bases and J 7 bases, leaving 34 bases between the germline ends. The CDR3 sequence is 20 residues long. As DNA, the CDR3 is TGTGCCAGCAGTTATTATTCCCCGGTACAGGGCCCCCAGTCCCCTTGGGAGCAGTACTTC. It is translated as CASSYYSPVQGPQSPWEQYF.

This clonotype came up many times. The chain is built from TRBV7-2 and TRBJ2-3; 10 nucleotides agree with TRBD2. Per the germline V gene, CDR1 is SGHTA and CDR2 is FQGNSA. Trimming removed 5 bases from V and 3 bases from J; junction bases left unmatched: 5. The CDR3 spans 15 residues. CDR3 residues: CASSTRTSGTDTQYF. The CDR3 coding sequence is TGTGCCAGCAGCACCCGGACTAGCGGAACAGATACGCAGTATTTT.

This clonotype showed up many times. The rearrangement joins TRBV6-1 to TRBJ2-7; TRBD2 matches 11 bases. The germline V gene has CDR1 MNHNS and CDR2 SASEGT. CDR3 length: 18 amino acids. Trimming at V came to 6 bases and at J to 5 bases, leaving 18 bases not matched to a gene. The CDR3 here is CASRPPPLAGGMVHEQYF. The DNA of the CDR3 is TGTGCCAGCAGACCTCCCCCTTTAGCGGGAGGGATGGTCCACGAGCAGTACTTC.

This sequence joins TRBV29-1 and TRBJ2-7; D may be TRBD1 (6 bases). Trimming removed 6 bases from V and 4 bases from J, with 13 bases in between. Germline V gives CDR1 SQVTM, CDR2 ANQGSEA. This CDR3 spans 12 amino acids. The chain's CDR3 is CSVRTGLYEQYF. The CDR3 DNA is TGCAGCGTCCGCACAGGGTTGTACGAGCAGTACTTC.

This clonotype was seen repeatedly, ten times or more. The chain uses TRBV7-9 and TRBJ1-6; unclear D gene. Trimming took 1 base from V and 8 from J, leaving 3 bases between them. Per germline, CDR1 SEHNR and CDR2 FQNEAQ (reference sequence). This CDR3 is built from 12 residues. The CDR3 sequence: CASSLVHSPLHF. CDR3 nucleotide sequence: TGTGCCAGCAGCTTAGTACATTCACCCCTCCACTTT.

The count of this clonotype is one. The junction departs from germline at one end; a sequencing error may be responsible. The V call is TRBV6-1, the J call TRBJ2-3, with TRBD2 matching over 13 bases. The CDR3 has 17 residues. In germline, CDR1 is MNHNS, CDR2 SASEGT. CDR3 loop: CASISRTSGSVRDTQYF. The CDR3 DNA reads TGTGCCAGCATTTCGCGGACTAGCGGGAGTGTCCGAGATACTCAGTATTTT.

This chain joins TRBV24-1 and TRBJ1-3; 8 nucleotides match TRBD1. V was clipped by 3 bases and J by 2 bases; unmatched bases: 2. CDR1 is KGHDR and CDR2 is SFDVKD in the germline V gene. This CDR3 comprises 15 residues. CDR3 nucleotide sequence: TGTGCCACCAGTGATGCACAGGGGGCTGGAAACACCATATATTTT. Its translation is CATSDAQGAGNTIYF.

In this sample, this clonotype turned up many times. This chain joins TRBV20-1 and TRBJ1-1, with TRBD1 matching 8 bases. The CDR3 loop spans 18 amino acids. Germline CDR1 DFQATT, CDR2 SNEGSKA (reference sequence). With 2 bases clipped from V and 0 bases from J, the junction kept 14 bases outside the gene matches. CDR3 coding DNA: TGCAGTGCTAGAACATACAGGGGGTCAATGGGGATGAACACTGAAGCTTTCTTT. Translation gives CSARTYRGSMGMNTEAFF.

To note about this clonotype: A read error may explain this, as a much larger clone is one base away. The rearrangement links TRBV6-1 to TRBJ1-5, with no clear D. The CDR3 runs to 13 residues. In germline, CDR1 is MNHNS, CDR2 SASEGT. CDR3 residues: CASIYGSNQPQHF. The CDR3 bases are TGTGCTAGCATTTACGGGAGCAATCAGCCCCAGCATTTT.

Worth noting for this clonotype: This may be a read error, as it is one base from a much larger clone. The CDR3 bases are TGTGCCTCAGGGCTAGCGGATGGCGGCGGGGAGCTGTTTTTT. It specifies CASGLADGGGELFF. The rearrangement joins TRBV10-3 to TRBJ2-2; 7 bases are shared with TRBD2. The CDR3 sequence is 14 residues long. The J segment lost 7 bases and the V segment lost 11 bases, leaving 13 bases of the junction unmatched. Germline lookup yields CDR1 ENHRY and CDR2 SYGVKD.

Many counts were recorded for this clonotype. The chain employs TRBV6-1 and TRBJ1-3, with D unclear. This CDR3 comprises 13 residues. Germline assignment: CDR1 MNHNS and CDR2 SASEGT. Deletions cut 7 bases from V and 8 bases from J, with 15 bases between. Here the CDR3 reads CASTERAGDTIYF. The CDR3 nucleotides are TGTGCCAGCACGGAGCGGGCGGGAGACACCATATATTTT.

V is TRBV7-3 and J is TRBJ2-5; D unclear. Trimming pared 3 bases from V and 5 bases from J, leaving 10 bases between. This CDR3 has 13 residues. CDR1 and CDR2 from the germline V gene are SGHTA and FQGTGA. CDR3 in amino acids: CASSFGSGETQYF. The CDR3 nucleotides read TGTGCCAGCAGCTTTGGGTCCGGGGAGACCCAGTACTTC.

Many counts were recorded for this clonotype. This chain connects TRBV30 to TRBJ2-7; D possibly corresponds to TRBD2 (5 bases). The ends were cut back, 4 bases at V and 6 bases at J, with 19 bases in the middle. Germline CDR1 is GTSNPN and CDR2 is SVGIG (reference sequence). The CDR3 has 14 amino acids. The CDR3: CAWTPRTAEREQYF. In DNA form, the CDR3 reads TGTGCCTGGACACCTCGGACTGCTGAGCGCGAGCAGTACTTC.

The table lists this clonotype with many counts. V gene TRBV7-2 combines with J gene TRBJ1-1; D may be TRBD1 (6 bases). V dropped 4 bases and J dropped 1 base, with 10 bases sitting between them. CDR1 and CDR2 (germline): SGHTA, FQGNSA. CDR3 length equals 14 residues. This CDR3 reads CASSSKGGNTEAFF. Here the CDR3 DNA reads TGTGCCAGCAGCTCAAAAGGGGGGAACACTGAAGCTTTCTTT.

This clonotype was counted at least ten times. V and J are TRBV2 and TRBJ1-1, with D perhaps TRBD1 (5 bases). Germline V gives CDR1 SNHLY, CDR2 FYNNEI. With 1 base removed from V and 4 bases from J, the gap between germline ends came to 13 bases. The CDR3 sequence is 15 residues long. CDR3 amino acids: CASSEDPRVGTEAFF. The CDR3 nucleotides are TGTGCCAGCAGTGAAGACCCCAGGGTGGGCACTGAAGCTTTCTTT.

Notes on this clonotype: A far larger clone is one base from this, pointing to a likely read error. The rearrangement uses TRBV7-9 and TRBJ2-7; possible D gene TRBD1, 6 bases. The CDR3 covers 15 residues. Germline CDR1 is SEHNR and CDR2 is FQNEAQ (reference sequence). The V end was cut by 4 bases, the J end by 3 bases, with 16 bases between. The CDR3 DNA follows: TGTGCCAGCAGCTCAATTGGACAGACTCTCTACGAGCAGTACTTC. It is translated as CASSSIGQTLYEQYF.

This clonotype was recorded many times. The chain links TRBV6-2 or TRBV6-3 to TRBJ1-5; TRBD1 is a possible D gene (5 bases). The germline CDR1 and CDR2 sequences are MNHEY and SVGEGT. V was cut by 5 bases and J by 1 base, with 9 bases left in between. This CDR3 is 14 amino acids long. The CDR3: CASSSRDSNQPQHF. The CDR3 DNA reads as TGTGCCAGCAGTAGCCGGGACAGCAATCAGCCCCAGCATTTT.

This clonotype was seen at least ten times. V and J are TRBV5-5 and TRBJ2-7, with D uncertain. Germline CDR1 and CDR2: SGHKS and YYEKEE (reference sequence). The length of the CDR3 is 11 residues. The V end lost 0 bases, the J end lost 6 bases, and 4 bases lay between the germline ends. CDR3 in amino acids: CASSLVTEQYF. Here the CDR3 DNA reads TGTGCCAGCAGCTTGGTGACCGAGCAGTACTTC.

Ten or more counts support this clonotype. This chain links TRBV29-1 with TRBJ2-1; 16 positions match TRBD2. This CDR3 is built from 16 residues. Germline CDR1 reads SQVTM; CDR2 reads ANQGSEA. V was pared by 5 bases and J by 3 bases, with 4 bases of the junction left unmatched. The CDR3 DNA follows: TGCAGCGTTATTGGGACTAGCGGGAGGGACTACAATGAGCAGTTCTTC. Its protein is CSVIGTSGRDYNEQFF.

This clonotype occurred a few times. The chain carries TRBV5-1 and TRBJ1-2; D is unresolved. The CDR3 is 14 residues long. The V end was cut by 1 base, the J end by 5 bases, with 12 bases between. CDR1 is SGHRS, CDR2 YFSETQ, per germline. The CDR3 reads CASSLSDLTYGYTF. The CDR3, as DNA: TGCGCCAGCAGCTTGTCGGATTTGACATATGGCTACACCTTC.

About this clonotype: This may stem from a read error, because a much larger clone lies one nucleotide away. The gene calls are TRBV5-6 and TRBJ2-1; 8 bases agree with TRBD2. CDR3 length equals 15 residues. Germline V lookup: CDR1 SGHDT, CDR2 YYEEEE. Trimming at V came to 2 bases and at J to 4 bases, leaving 5 bases not matched to a gene. CDR3 DNA: TGTGCCAGCAGCTTAGTCGGGGGGGTGTACAATGAGCAGTTCTTC. Protein sequence: CASSLVGGVYNEQFF.

In this sample, this clonotype turned up many times. J is TRBJ2-7 and V is TRBV5-1; 11 positions agree with TRBD1. V lost 1 base to trimming and J lost 6 bases; unmatched junction nucleotides: 12. The CDR3 contains 17 residues. Germline CDR1 SGHRS, CDR2 YFSETQ. CDR3 sequence: CASSLFSGPGTGGEQYF. The CDR3, as DNA: TGCGCCAGCAGCTTGTTCTCGGGTCCCGGGACAGGGGGCGAGCAGTACTTC.

As concerns this clonotype: Mismatch with germline at one junction end may stem from a read error. The V call is TRBV5-1, the J call TRBJ2-6, with 11 bases matching TRBD1. The CDR3 covers 17 residues. Germline CDR1 reads SGHRS; CDR2 reads YFSETQ. The CDR3 spells CASSSWTGGPGANVLTF. The CDR3 DNA follows: TGCGCCAGCAGCTCGTGGACAGGGGGCCCTGGGGCCAACGTCCTTACTTTC.

This clonotype has a count of ten or more. The chain recombines TRBV6-1 with TRBJ2-7; 8 positions match TRBD1. The CDR3 has 13 residues. Germline lookup yields CDR1 MNHNS and CDR2 SASEGT. V lost 6 bases and J lost 6; bases outside the gene matches: 7. CDR3 residues: CASSGTGSSEQYF. CDR3 coding DNA: TGTGCCAGCAGCGGGACAGGATCAAGCGAGCAGTACTTC.

For this clonotype: A much larger clonotype is one base distant, so this may be a read error. The chain joins TRBV5-8 to TRBJ2-5; D uncertain. The V and J ends lost 3 bases and 1 base respectively, with 7 bases between them. The germline V gene has CDR1 SGHTS and CDR2 YDEGEE. There are 13 residues in the CDR3. CDR3: CASSSGFQETQYF. DNA for the CDR3: TGTGCCAGCAGCTCCGGGTTCCAAGAGACCCAGTACTTC. The whole variable domain, filled in from reference TRBV5-8 and TRBJ2-5, reads EAGVTQSPTHLIKTRGQQATLRCSPISGHTSVYWYQQALGLGLQFLLWYDEGEERNRGNFPPRFSGRQFPNYSSELNVNALELEDSALYLCASSSGFQETQYFGPGTRLLVL.